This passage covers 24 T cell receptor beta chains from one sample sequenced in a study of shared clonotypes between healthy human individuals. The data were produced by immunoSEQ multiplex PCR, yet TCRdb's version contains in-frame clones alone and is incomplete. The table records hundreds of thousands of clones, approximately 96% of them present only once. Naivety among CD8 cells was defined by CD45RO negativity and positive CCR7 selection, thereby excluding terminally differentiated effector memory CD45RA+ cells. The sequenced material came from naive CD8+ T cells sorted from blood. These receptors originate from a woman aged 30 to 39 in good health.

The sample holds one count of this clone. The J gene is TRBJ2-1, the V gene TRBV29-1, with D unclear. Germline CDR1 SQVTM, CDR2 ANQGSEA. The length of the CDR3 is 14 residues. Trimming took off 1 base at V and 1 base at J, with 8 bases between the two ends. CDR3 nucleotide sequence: TGCAGCGTTGAAGGGGGATTTTCCTACAATGAGCAGTTCTTC. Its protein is CSVEGGFSYNEQFF.

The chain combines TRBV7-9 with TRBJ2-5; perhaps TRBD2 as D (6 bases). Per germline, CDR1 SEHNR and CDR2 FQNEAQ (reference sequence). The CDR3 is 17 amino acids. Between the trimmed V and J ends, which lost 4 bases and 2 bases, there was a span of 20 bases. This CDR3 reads CASSSNRVGRGQETQYF. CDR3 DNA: TGTGCCAGCAGCTCAAACCGGGTCGGGAGAGGACAAGAGACCCAGTACTTC.

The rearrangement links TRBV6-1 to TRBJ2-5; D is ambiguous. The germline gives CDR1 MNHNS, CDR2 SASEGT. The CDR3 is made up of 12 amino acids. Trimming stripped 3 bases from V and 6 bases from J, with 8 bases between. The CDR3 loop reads CASSDFVKTQYF. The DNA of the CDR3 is TGTGCCAGCAGTGACTTCGTCAAGACCCAGTACTTC.

The CDR3 nucleotides read TGTGCCAGCAGGCCCGGGTCCCCCTTTGAGCGGGAGGGCTACGAGCAGTACTTC. Amino acids: CASRPGSPFEREGYEQYF. The rearrangement joins TRBV28 to TRBJ2-7, with 10 bases lining up with TRBD2. Trimming cost V 6 bases and J 3 bases; bases outside gene matches: 17. Looked up from germline, CDR1 is MDHEN and CDR2 is SYDVKM. The CDR3 loop spans 18 amino acids. Based on the CDR3 plus reference TRBV28 and TRBJ2-7, the full variable domain is DVKVTQSSRYLVKRTGEKVFLECVQDMDHENMFWYRQDPGLGLRLIYFSYDVKMKEKGDIPEGYSVSREKKERFSLILESASTNQTSMYLCASRPGSPFEREGYEQYFGPGTRLTVT.

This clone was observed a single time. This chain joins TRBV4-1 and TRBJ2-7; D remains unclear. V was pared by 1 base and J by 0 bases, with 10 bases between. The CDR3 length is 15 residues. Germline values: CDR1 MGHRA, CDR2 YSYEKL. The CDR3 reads CASSQVSKSSYEQYF. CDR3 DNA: TGCGCCAGCAGCCAAGTTTCCAAGAGCTCCTACGAGCAGTACTTC.

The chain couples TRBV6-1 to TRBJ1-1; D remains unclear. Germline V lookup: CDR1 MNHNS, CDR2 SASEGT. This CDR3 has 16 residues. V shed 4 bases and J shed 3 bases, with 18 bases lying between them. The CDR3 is CASSGTGERWYTEAFF. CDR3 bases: TGTGCCAGCAGTGGGACGGGTGAGCGTTGGTACACTGAAGCTTTCTTT.

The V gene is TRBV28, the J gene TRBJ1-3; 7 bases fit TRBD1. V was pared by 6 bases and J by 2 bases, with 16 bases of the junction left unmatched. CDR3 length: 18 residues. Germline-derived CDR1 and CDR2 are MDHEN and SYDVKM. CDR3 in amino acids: CASSRRRPTGVAGNTIYF. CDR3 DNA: TGTGCCAGCAGCCGAAGGAGGCCAACAGGGGTCGCTGGAAACACCATATATTTT.

CDR3 loop: CASRYGALGELFF. CDR3 in DNA: TGTGCCAGCAGATACGGGGCTTTAGGGGAGCTGTTTTTT. V usage is TRBV11-3 and J usage is TRBJ1-3; D may be TRBD1 or TRBD2 (5 bases each). The last part of the DNA fits TRBJ2-2 better; the J call may be wrong. Per the germline V gene, CDR1 is SGHNT and CDR2 is YENEEA. The CDR3 has 13 residues.

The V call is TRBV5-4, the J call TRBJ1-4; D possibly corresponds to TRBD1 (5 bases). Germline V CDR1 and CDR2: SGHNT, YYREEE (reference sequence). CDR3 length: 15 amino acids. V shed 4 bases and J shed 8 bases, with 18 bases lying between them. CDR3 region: CASSPGWGADEKLFF. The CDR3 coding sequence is TGTGCCAGCAGCCCAGGATGGGGCGCGGACGAAAAACTGTTTTTT.

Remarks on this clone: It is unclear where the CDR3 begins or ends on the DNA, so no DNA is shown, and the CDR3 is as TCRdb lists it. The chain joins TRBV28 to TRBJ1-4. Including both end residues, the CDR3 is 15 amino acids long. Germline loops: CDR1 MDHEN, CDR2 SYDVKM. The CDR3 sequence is CASSSSEGTNEKLFF.

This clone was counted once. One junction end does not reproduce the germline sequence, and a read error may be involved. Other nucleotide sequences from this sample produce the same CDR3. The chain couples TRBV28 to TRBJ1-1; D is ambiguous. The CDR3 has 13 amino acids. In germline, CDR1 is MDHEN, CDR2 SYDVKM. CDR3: CASSLRVNTEAFF. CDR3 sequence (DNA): TGTGCCAGCAGTTTGAGGGTGAATACTGAAGCTTTCTTT.

CDR3 sequence (DNA): TGTGCCACCAGCAGAGATGGGGCTAGCGGGGCTTACGAGCAGTACTTC. It codes for CATSRDGASGAYEQYF. The rearrangement uses TRBV15 and TRBJ2-7; 9 nucleotides agree with TRBD2. Losses at the gene ends were 0 bases for V and 4 bases for J; bases not matched to a gene: 7. Germline CDR1 LNHNV, CDR2 YYDKDF (reference sequence). CDR3 length equals 16 residues.

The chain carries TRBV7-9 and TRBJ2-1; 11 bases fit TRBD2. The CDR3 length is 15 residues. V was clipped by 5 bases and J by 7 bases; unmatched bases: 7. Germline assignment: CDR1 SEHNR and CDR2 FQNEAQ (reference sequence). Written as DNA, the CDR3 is TGTGCCAGCAGCGGTAGCGGGAGGGTACGAAATGAGCAGTTCTTC. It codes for CASSGSGRVRNEQFF.

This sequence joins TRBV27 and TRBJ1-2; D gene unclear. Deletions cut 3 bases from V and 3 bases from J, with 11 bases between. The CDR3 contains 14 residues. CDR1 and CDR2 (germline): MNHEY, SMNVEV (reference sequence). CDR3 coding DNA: TGTGCCAGCAGTTTTTCCGGGTCACACTATGGCTACACCTTC. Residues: CASSFSGSHYGYTF.

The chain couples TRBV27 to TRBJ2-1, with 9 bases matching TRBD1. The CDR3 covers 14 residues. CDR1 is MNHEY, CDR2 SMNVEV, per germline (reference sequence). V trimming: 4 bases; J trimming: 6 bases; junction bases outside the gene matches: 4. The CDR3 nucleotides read TGTGCCAGCAGTTCCACAGGGGGCATCAATGAGCAGTTCTTC. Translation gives CASSSTGGINEQFF.

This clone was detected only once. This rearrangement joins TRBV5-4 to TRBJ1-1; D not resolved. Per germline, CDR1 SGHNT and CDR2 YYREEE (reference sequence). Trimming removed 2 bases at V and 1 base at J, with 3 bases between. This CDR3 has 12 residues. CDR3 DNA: TGTGCCAGCAGCTTCGCGAACACTGAAGCTTTCTTT. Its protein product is CASSFANTEAFF. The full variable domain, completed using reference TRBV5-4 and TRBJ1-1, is ETGVTQSPTHLIKTRGQQVTLRCSSQSGHNTVSWYQQALGQGPQFIFQYYREEENGRGNFPPRFSGLQFPNYSSELNVNALELDDSALYLCASSFANTEAFFGQGTRLTVV.

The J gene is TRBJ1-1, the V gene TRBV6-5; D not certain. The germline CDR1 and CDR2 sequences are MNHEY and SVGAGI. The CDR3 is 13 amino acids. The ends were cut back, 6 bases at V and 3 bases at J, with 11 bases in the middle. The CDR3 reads CASRGIWDTEAFF. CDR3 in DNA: TGTGCCAGCAGAGGGATTTGGGACACTGAAGCTTTCTTT.

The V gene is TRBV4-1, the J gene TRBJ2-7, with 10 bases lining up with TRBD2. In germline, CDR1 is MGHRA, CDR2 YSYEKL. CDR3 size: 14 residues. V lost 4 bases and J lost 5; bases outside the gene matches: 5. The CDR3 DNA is TGCGCCAGCAGCCCCCTAGCGGGAGTCCACGAGCAGTACTTC. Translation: CASSPLAGVHEQYF.

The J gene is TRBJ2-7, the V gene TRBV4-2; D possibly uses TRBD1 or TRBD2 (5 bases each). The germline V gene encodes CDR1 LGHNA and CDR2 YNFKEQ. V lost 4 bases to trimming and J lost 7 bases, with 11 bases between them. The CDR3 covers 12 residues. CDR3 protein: CASSRGAGEQYF. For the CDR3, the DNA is TGTGCCAGCAGCCGAGGGGCCGGTGAGCAGTACTTC.

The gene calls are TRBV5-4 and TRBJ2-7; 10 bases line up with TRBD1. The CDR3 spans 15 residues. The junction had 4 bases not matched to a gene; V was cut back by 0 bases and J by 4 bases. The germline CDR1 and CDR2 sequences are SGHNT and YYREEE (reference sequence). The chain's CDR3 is CASSLGQGAGYEQYF. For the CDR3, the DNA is TGTGCCAGCAGCTTGGGACAGGGGGCCGGGTACGAGCAGTACTTC.

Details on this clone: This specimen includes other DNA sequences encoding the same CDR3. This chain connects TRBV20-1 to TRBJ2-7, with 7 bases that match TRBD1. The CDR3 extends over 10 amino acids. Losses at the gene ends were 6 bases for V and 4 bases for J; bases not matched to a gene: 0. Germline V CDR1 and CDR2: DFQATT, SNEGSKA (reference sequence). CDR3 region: CSARGYEQYF. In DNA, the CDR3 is TGCAGTGCCAGGGGGTACGAGCAGTACTTC.

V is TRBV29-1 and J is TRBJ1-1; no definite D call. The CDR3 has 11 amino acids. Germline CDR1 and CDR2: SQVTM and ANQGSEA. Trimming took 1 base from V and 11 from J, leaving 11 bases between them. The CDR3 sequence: CSVEGTMGAFF. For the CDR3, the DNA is TGCAGCGTTGAAGGGACCATGGGGGCTTTCTTT.

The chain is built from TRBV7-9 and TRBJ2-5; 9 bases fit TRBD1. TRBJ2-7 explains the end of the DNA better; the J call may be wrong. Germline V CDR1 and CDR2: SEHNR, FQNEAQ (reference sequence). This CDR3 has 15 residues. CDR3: CASSISGTGSYEQYF. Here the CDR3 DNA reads TGTGCCAGCAGCATATCCGGGACAGGGAGCTACGAGCAGTACTTC.

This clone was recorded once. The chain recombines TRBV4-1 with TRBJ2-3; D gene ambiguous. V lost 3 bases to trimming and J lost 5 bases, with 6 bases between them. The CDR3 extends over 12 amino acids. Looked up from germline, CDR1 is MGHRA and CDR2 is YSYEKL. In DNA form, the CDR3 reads TGCGCCAGCAGCCAGACCCAAGATACGCAGTATTTT. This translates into CASSQTQDTQYF.